This T cell receptor beta chain is from a study of cytotoxic CD8 clonotypes in ibrutinib-treated CLL (dated by TCRdb to about 2021). For the study in its entirety: The cohort had 11 to 12 relapsed/refractory and some 15 treatment-naive patients; some 17 were IGHV unmutated. Partial responses were observed in approximately 24 patients and complete responses in 2; after a median follow-up of roughly 72 months, remission was maintained in 15 or so patients and progression was observed in some twelve. The response samples were drawn at a median of 12 months into treatment, with a range of about 6 to 36 months. On average, each sample yielded 255,043 productive templates and about 100,000 productive rearrangements. Longitudinal samples were obtainable from about 30% of the 86 participants in the trial. Cryopreserved peripheral blood mononuclear cells were obtained before treatment, at response, and at either sustained remission or disease progression. Every remission and progressive disease sample was obtained while ibrutinib was still being received by the patients.

Study-wide findings and limitations: Lymph node repertoires were not examined, and the timing of sampling was not matched between patients in sustained remission and those whose disease progressed. Public clonotypes were rare and either contracted or stayed stable during treatment, and the rise in clonality at ibrutinib response reflected the expansion of private clonotypes. Baseline clonality exceeded that of age-matched healthy donors and correlated strongly with circulating CD8+ T-cell counts. An increase in clonality was observed at ibrutinib response, with clonality remaining stable during sustained remission and falling back toward baseline at progression.

The time point label of this sample denotes: about 11 months on ibrutinib. For TCR beta library preparation, around 1.9 micrograms of genomic DNA were extracted from the cryopreserved PBMCs. Longitudinal blood samples from CLL patients receiving ibrutinib monotherapy were subjected to high-throughput TCR beta sequencing. The patients were enrolled in a single-center, open-label phase 2 trial of ibrutinib monotherapy. V loses 6 bases of germline sequence and J loses 2 bases, and the interval between the two ends is 10 bases. The germline V gene provides CDR1 SNHLY and CDR2 FYNNEI. There are 13 amino acids in the CDR3, from cysteine to phenylalanine inclusive. Only CDR3 DNA is held: 39 bases, read in frame from base 1. The goal of deep resolution MiSeq sequencing was a depth between 1 in 1 million and 1 in 200,000 T cells, and coverage averaged 10x per clonotype. The immunoSEQ hsTCRB Kit was used to generate the TCR beta libraries. As for how the authors treated the data: ImmunoSEQ Data Assistant and ImmunoSEQ Analyzer were used for data analysis, and V, D and J genes were assigned according to IMGT definitions. Clonality, which ranges from 0 to 1, was calculated by subtracting the normalized Shannon entropy of productive rearrangement frequencies from one. Only overrepresented clonotypes making up at least 0.05% of the repertoire of each patient were included in the public clonotype analysis. Thirteen repertoires from age-matched healthy donors, obtained from immuneACCESS, served as clonality controls. Here the immuneACCESS table is served through TCRdb, limited to in-frame sequences with V and J called. Missing clones are a known gap in these copies; in checked studies unresolved V genes cover under half, and the rest lacks a known reason. From that table come the V and J calls and clone size; the DNA was used to work out D and trimming. The sample records tens of thousands of clones, about 64% of which are singletons. 5.7% of the sample goes to the ten largest clones.

A note on this clone: Its antigen is not yet known. Base qualities are not at hand, and no much larger clone is one base apart.

The clonotype comes from a human donor with chronic lymphocytic leukemia. The chain is assembled from TRBV2 and TRBJ1-1, and the D gene may be TRBD1, 5 bases matching. Specimen: PBMCs, collected after 12 months of ibrutinib treatment. CDR3 reads: CASRGELNTEAFF. At the DNA level, the sequence is TGTGCCAGCAGGGGGGAACTTAACACTGAAGCTTTCTTT. With the rest looked up from the reference TRBV2 and TRBJ1-1 genes rather than sequenced, the full variable domain is EPEVTQTPSHQVTQMGQEVILRCVPISNHLYFYWYRQILGQKVEFLVSFYNNEISEKSEIFDDQFSVERPDGSNFTLKIRSTKLEDSAMYFCASRGELNTEAFFGQGTRLTVV.